The rows below give T cell receptor beta chains drawn from one sample of a study of blood T cell repertoires in COVID-19. TCRdb's copy holds only in-frame clones and misses some; the assay was immunoSEQ multiplex PCR. This table has approximately 150,000 clones, roughly nine tenths appearing once. Input material: peripheral blood. All receptors come from a man aged 60 to 75 with active or convalescent COVID-19. CDR3s include the opening cysteine and the closing phenylalanine or tryptophan. The D gene is left open where the match is weak. Only part of the rows carry a size: once, few, many, or a class if the clone is expanded.

clone_size d_call j_call v_call cdr3_nt cdr3_aa
- TRBD2 TRBJ2-7 TRBV13 TGTGCCAGCAGTGGGCGGACTAGCGGGATCTACGAGCAGTACTTC CASSGRTSGIYEQYF
- - TRBJ2-1 TRBV9 TGTGCCAGCAGCCCTATACCTTTAGATGAGCAGTTCTTC CASSPIPLDEQFF
- - TRBJ1-5 TRBV19 TGTGCCAGTACCCTGCAGGCAGATAGCAATCAGCCCCAGCATTTT CASTLQADSNQPQHF
once - TRBJ2-7 TRBV4-2 TGTGCCAGCAGCCAAGATCCAGTATCCTACGAGCAGTACTTC CASSQDPVSYEQYF
- TRBD1 TRBJ2-1 TRBV19 TGTGCCAGTGCCGGGACAGGGAATAGGCCCTACAATGAGCAGTTCTTC CASAGTGNRPYNEQFF
- - TRBJ1-5 TRBV11-2 TGTGCCAGCAGCCAGGACGGGGGGGGACATAGCAATCAGCCCCAGCATTTT CASSQDGGGHSNQPQHF
- - TRBJ1-5 TRBV6-6 TGTGCCAGCAGACTACAGGGAGGGGGGACTAAGCCCCAGCATTTT CASRLQGGGTKPQHF
- - TRBJ1-5 TRBV20-1 TGCAGTGCTAGTGGGCGGACAGAGTATCAGCCCCAGCATTTT CSASGRTEYQPQHF
- - TRBJ2-3 TRBV5-3 TGTGCCAGAAGCCCCTTGGCAGGGACTGTCCCTGGTCCGCTTAATCCTACAGATACGCAGTATTTT CARSPLAGTVPGPLNPTDTQYF
- - TRBJ1-1 TRBV6-1 TGTGCCAGCAGTGAAGCGCTTCTACAGCGGAGGAACACTGAAGCTTTCTTT CASSEALLQRRNTEAFF
- - TRBJ1-1 TRBV11-2 TGTGCCAGCAGCTTAGTCGTTGGTCGGCAGGGTGCCACTGAAGCTTTCTTT CASSLVVGRQGATEAFF
- - TRBJ2-5 TRBV27 TGTGCCAGCAGTTTAGAACGTCTCGGAGAGACCCAGTACTTC CASSLERLGETQYF
- TRBD2 TRBJ2-3 TRBV4-2 TGTGCCAGCAGCCAAGTAGCTAATGGCGGGAGCGGGGATACGCAGTATTTT CASSQVANGGSGDTQYF
- - TRBJ2-6 TRBV10-2 TGCGCCAGCAGTGAGTACAGGGTTGGGGCCAACGTCCTGACTTTC CASSEYRVGANVLTF
- TRBD1 TRBJ1-1 TRBV27 TGTGCCAGCAGTGCCGGACAGGGGAGGTCTGAAGCTTTCTTT CASSAGQGRSEAFF
- TRBD1 TRBJ1-2 TRBV29-1 TGCAGCGTTGTGGGGGACAGTAGCATCTATGGCTACACCTTC CSVVGDSSIYGYTF
- TRBD2 TRBJ2-1 TRBV19 TGTGCCAGTAGTCCTCAGACTAGCGGTTACAATGAGCAGTTCTTC CASSPQTSGYNEQFF
- TRBD1 TRBJ2-7 TRBV12-5 TGTGCTAGTGAAAGGACAGGGTGGCACGAGCAGTACTTC CASERTGWHEQYF
- - TRBJ1-2 TRBV7-9 TGTGCCAGCACCGGGACACCGGCGGGTTATGGCTACACCTTC CASTGTPAGYGYTF
- TRBD2 TRBJ2-5 TRBV3-1/TRBV3-2 TGTGCCAGCAGCCAAAATAGCGGGGGGCAAGAGACCCAGTACTTC CASSQNSGGQETQYF
- - TRBJ2-3 TRBV14 TGTGCCAGCAGCCCGGGAGACACAGATACGCAGTATTTT CASSPGDTDTQYF
- - TRBJ2-7 TRBV3-1/TRBV3-2 TGTGCCAGCAGCCAGGGGCTATTCTACGAGCAGTACTTC CASSQGLFYEQYF
once - TRBJ1-2 TRBV7-2 TGTGCCAGCAGCTTAGGGCTGGAGGAGGGCTACACCTTC CASSLGLEEGYTF
- - TRBJ1-5 TRBV5-1 TGCGCCCGCAGCTTGGCCGGGGGGGTCGGGCAGCCCCAGCATTTT CARSLAGGVGQPQHF
once TRBD2 TRBJ2-1 TRBV27 TGTGCCAGCAGGATGGCTAGCGGGAGAAAGTTCTTC CASRMASGRKFF
- TRBD1 TRBJ1-2 TRBV6-4 TGTGCCAGCAGGCCTGAGGGGGCCTATGGCTACACCTTC CASRPEGAYGYTF
- TRBD1 TRBJ1-5 TRBV27 TGTGCCAGCAGTTTCGGAGGGGGCAAACAGCCCCAGCATTTT CASSFGGGKQPQHF
- TRBD1 TRBJ1-3 TRBV19 TGTGCCAGTAGTATAGACGGACAGGGGGCGCTTGGAAACACCATATATTTT CASSIDGQGALGNTIYF
- - TRBJ1-2 TRBV14 TGTGCCAGCAGTTATAGTACAGTCTATGGCTACACCTTC CASSYSTVYGYTF
- - TRBJ2-4 TRBV19 TGTGCCAGTAGTATAACTATGGTGAACATTCAGTACTTC CASSITMVNIQYF
few TRBD2 TRBJ2-7 TRBV27 TGTGCCAGCAGTTACCTGACTAGCGGGAGTGGAGAGCAGTACTTC CASSYLTSGSGEQYF
- - TRBJ2-7 TRBV27 TGTGCCAGCAGTTTATTGTCCAGGGCCAACTACGAGCAGTACTTC CASSLLSRANYEQYF
- - TRBJ1-1 TRBV27 TGTGCCAGCAGTTCCCAAAGCGGGGGGGGTAGGCGTTACACTGAAGCTTTCTTT CASSSQSGGGRRYTEAFF
- TRBD1 TRBJ2-5 TRBV11-2 TGTGCCAGCAGCTTCTCTGCCGGGACAGGGCAAGAGACCCAGTACTTC CASSFSAGTGQETQYF
- TRBD1 TRBJ1-4 TRBV3-1/TRBV3-2 TGTGCCAGCAGTCTTAGGACAGGGGGTGAAAAACTGTTTTTT CASSLRTGGEKLFF
many - TRBJ1-5 TRBV7-9 TGTGCCAGCAGCTTGGAGGGCTCGGGCAATCAGCCCCAGCATTTT CASSLEGSGNQPQHF
- - TRBJ2-1 TRBV7-7 TGTGCCAGCAGCGGAGGGGGCCTATCCCCCTACAATGAGCAGTTCTTC CASSGGGLSPYNEQFF
- - TRBJ2-1 TRBV6-4 TGTGCCAGCAGTGACGCGTTGGGAGCATACAATGAGCAGTTCTTC CASSDALGAYNEQFF
- TRBD1 TRBJ2-1 TRBV7-9 TGTGCCAGCAGCCTCCAGGGGGCTTCCTACAATGAGCAGTTCTTC CASSLQGASYNEQFF
- - TRBJ1-2 TRBV6-4 TGTGCCAGCAGTGAATCGACAGGTTCCTATGGCTACACCTTC CASSESTGSYGYTF
- - TRBJ2-7 TRBV19 TGTGCCAGTAGTATAGTCGGAGAAACCTACGAGCAGTACTTC CASSIVGETYEQYF
- - TRBJ1-2 TRBV19 TGTGCCACTGGGGGGACTAACTATGGCTACACCTTC CATGGTNYGYTF
- - TRBJ2-1 TRBV30 TGTGCCTGGCACTCGGGTCGTGAGCAGTTCTTC CAWHSGREQFF
few TRBD1 TRBJ2-7 TRBV7-9 TGTGCCAGCAGCTTTGGACAGGGGGTCTTGGGGCAGTACTTC CASSFGQGVLGQYF
once - TRBJ1-1 TRBV18 TGTGCCAGCTCGACGGACAGTACATTCTCTGAAGCTTTCTTT CASSTDSTFSEAFF
- - TRBJ1-2 TRBV19 TGTGCCAGTAGTCCTCAGGAAACTAACTATGGCTACACCTTC CASSPQETNYGYTF
- - TRBJ1-1 TRBV4-1 TGCGCCAGCAGCCAAGTTGAGTCTCCTGACACTGAAGCTTTCTTT CASSQVESPDTEAFF
- - TRBJ1-4 TRBV6-5 TGTGCCAGCAGTTTTACAGGGATGGCAACTAATGAAAAACTGTTTTTT CASSFTGMATNEKLFF
- TRBD1 TRBJ1-5 TRBV30 TGTGCCTGGGGACAGGGGGCCAGGGGCAATCAGCCCCAGCATTTT CAWGQGARGNQPQHF